This TCR beta chain is drawn from a study of early T cells in non-severe SARS-CoV-2 infection. Study background: Sequenced material consisted of bulk RNA (from unsorted whole blood), and chains were unpaired.

Study results and limitations: Matching with VDJdb favored anti-spike CD8 responses (missing private and CD4 specificities).

As part of library construction, unique molecular identifiers were attached to individual cDNA molecules. TCRdb re-derived calls from the 5' RACE reads in MiXCR, one entry per CDR3 protein. Of 55,000 to 70,000 distinct CDR3 sequences detected, under 13% appear once; the ten largest clones hold around 6.6%. V lost 0 bases, J lost 3 bases, and 12 bases lay in between. CDR1 and CDR2 (germline): DFQATT, SNEGSKA (reference sequence). CDR3 length equals 14 residues. This clonotype was seen more than once but under ten times. The antigen is unknown. Sequencing input: whole blood. The J gene is TRBJ2-7, the V gene TRBV20-1; no clear D gene. The receptor comes from an adult who was a healthcare worker with PCR-confirmed SARS-CoV-2 infection or an uninfected control (not recorded which). CDR3 amino acids: CSARERGPLYEQYF. CDR3 coding DNA: TGCAGTGCTAGAGAGAGAGGACCGCTCTACGAGCAGTACTTC.